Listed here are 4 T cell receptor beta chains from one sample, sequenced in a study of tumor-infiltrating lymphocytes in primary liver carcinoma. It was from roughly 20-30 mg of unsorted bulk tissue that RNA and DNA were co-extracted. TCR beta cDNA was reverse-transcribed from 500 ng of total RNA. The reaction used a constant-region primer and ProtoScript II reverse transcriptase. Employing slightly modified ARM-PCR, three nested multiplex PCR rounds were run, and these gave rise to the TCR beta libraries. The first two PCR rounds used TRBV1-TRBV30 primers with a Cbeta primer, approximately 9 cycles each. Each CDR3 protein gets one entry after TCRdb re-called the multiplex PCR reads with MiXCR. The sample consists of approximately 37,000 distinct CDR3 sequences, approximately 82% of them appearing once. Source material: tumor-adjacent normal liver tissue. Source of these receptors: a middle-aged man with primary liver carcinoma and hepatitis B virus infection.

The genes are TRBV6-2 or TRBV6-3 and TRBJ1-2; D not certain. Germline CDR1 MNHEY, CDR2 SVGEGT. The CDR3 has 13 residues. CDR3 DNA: TGTGTTAGCAGCCCCCGGAGTGGCTATGGCTACACCTTC. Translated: CVSSPRSGYGYTF.

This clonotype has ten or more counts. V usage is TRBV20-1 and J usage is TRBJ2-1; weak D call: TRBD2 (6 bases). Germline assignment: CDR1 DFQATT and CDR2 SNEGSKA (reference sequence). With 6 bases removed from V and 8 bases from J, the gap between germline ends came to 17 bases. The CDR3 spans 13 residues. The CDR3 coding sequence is TGCAGTGCCCCGGGACTGGAAAGGCATGAGCAGTTCTTC. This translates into CSAPGLERHEQFF.

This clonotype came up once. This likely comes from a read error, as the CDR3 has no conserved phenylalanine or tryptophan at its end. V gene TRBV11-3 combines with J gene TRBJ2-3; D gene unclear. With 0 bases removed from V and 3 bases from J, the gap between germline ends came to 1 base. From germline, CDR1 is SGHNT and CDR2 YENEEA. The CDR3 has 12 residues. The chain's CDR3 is CASSLDTDTQYY. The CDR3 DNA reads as TGTGCCAGCAGCTTAGATACAGATACGCAGTATTAT.

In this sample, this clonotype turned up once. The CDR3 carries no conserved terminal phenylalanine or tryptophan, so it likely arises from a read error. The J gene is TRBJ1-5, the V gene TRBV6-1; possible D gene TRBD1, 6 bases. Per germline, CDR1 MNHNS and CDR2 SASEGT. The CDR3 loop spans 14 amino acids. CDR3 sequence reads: CDSSLQGATQPQHL. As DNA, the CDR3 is TGTGACAGCAGTCTACAGGGCGCCACTCAGCCCCAGCATCTT.